Each of the 8 T cell receptor beta chains below was sequenced from the same sample in a study of T cell changes during pregnancy in multiple sclerosis. Clones were sequenced by immunoSEQ multiplex PCR, and TCRdb holds only the in-frame ones, with some missing. The sample yields 50,000 or so clones, 80% to 95% seen once. The sequenced sample was CD4+ T cells from peripheral blood mononuclear cells, obtained in the second trimester of pregnancy. These TCRs come from a female donor with multiple sclerosis, enrolled in a pregnancy study.

This chain joins TRBV5-6 and TRBJ1-2; D may be TRBD1 (5 bases). This CDR3 region has 15 residues. Looked up from germline, CDR1 is SGHDT and CDR2 is YYEEEE. The V gene lost 5 bases and the J gene lost 4 bases, with 18 bases spanning the gap. The CDR3 loop reads CASSISVRGSYGYTF. The CDR3 nucleotides are TGTGCCAGCAGTATATCTGTACGGGGGAGCTATGGCTACACCTTC.

This clone was seen a single time. J is TRBJ1-4 and V is TRBV5-1; a possible D gene is TRBD1 (6 bases). The CDR3 has 16 amino acids. Germline CDR1 is SGHRS and CDR2 is YFSETQ. V lost 0 bases to trimming and J lost 2 bases, with 11 bases between them. The CDR3 nucleotides are TGCGCCAGCAGCTTGGTATCAGGGGCCACTAATGAAAAACTGTTTTTT. This translates into CASSLVSGATNEKLFF.

In nucleotides, the CDR3 is TGCGCCAGCAGTGAGCGGTTCCAAGAGACCCAGTACTTC. Translating gives CASSERFQETQYF. This rearrangement joins TRBV10-1 to TRBJ2-5; D is unresolved. V shed 2 bases and J shed 1 base, with 5 bases lying between them. Germline CDR1 is WNHNN and CDR2 is SYGVQD (reference sequence). The CDR3 totals 13 residues.

The chain recombines TRBV15 with TRBJ2-2, with D unresolved. Germline V gene lookup returns CDR1 LNHNV and CDR2 YYDKDF (reference sequence). V lost 0 bases and J lost 6, with 8 bases in between. CDR3 size: 14 residues. This chain's CDR3 is CATSRDTAAGELFF. The CDR3 DNA follows: TGTGCCACCAGCAGAGACACCGCGGCCGGGGAGCTGTTTTTT. Full variable domain (missing parts from reference TRBV15 and TRBJ2-2): DAMVIQNPRYQVTQFGKPVTLSCSQTLNHNVMYWYQQKSSQAPKLLFHYYDKDFNNEADTPDNFQSRRPNTSFCFLDIRSPGLGDTAMYLCATSRDTAAGELFFGEGSRLTVL.

The chain links TRBV7-2 to TRBJ2-7, with TRBD1 identical over 8 bases. The CDR3 has 14 residues. In germline, CDR1 is SGHTA, CDR2 FQGNSA. With 5 bases clipped from V and 2 bases from J, the junction kept 5 bases outside the gene matches. CDR3 DNA sequence: TGTGCCAGCAGCGTCGACAGGGGCCCCTACGAGCAGTACTTC. Residues: CASSVDRGPYEQYF.

The chain couples TRBV5-1 to TRBJ1-2; TRBD1 is a possible D gene (6 bases). V gave up 1 base and J gave up 4 bases, with 11 bases separating them. The CDR3 is made up of 14 amino acids. Germline-derived CDR1 and CDR2 are SGHRS and YFSETQ. This CDR3 is CASSLTGTRYGYTF. In DNA, the CDR3 is TGCGCCAGCAGCTTGACTGGGACACGCTATGGCTACACCTTC.

The rearrangement links TRBV19 to TRBJ2-7; D might be TRBD2 (7 bases). Germline V lookup: CDR1 LNHDA, CDR2 SQIVND (reference sequence). The germline V and J ends were trimmed by 4 bases and 6 bases, with 19 bases remaining between them. This CDR3 spans 15 amino acids. The CDR3 loop is CASSRAGGGPGEQYF. CDR3 nucleotides: TGTGCCAGTAGTAGGGCTGGGGGGGGGCCGGGCGAGCAGTACTTC.

This chain connects TRBV19 to TRBJ2-1; 9 bases align to TRBD2. This CDR3 is 14 amino acids long. The V and J ends lost 8 bases and 6 bases, in that order; junction bases with no gene match: 8. CDR1 and CDR2 (germline): LNHDA, SQIVND (reference sequence). The chain's CDR3 is CASCPLAGRNEQFF. The CDR3 DNA sequence: TGTGCCAGTTGTCCGCTAGCGGGGCGCAATGAGCAGTTCTTC.